The TCR beta chain under discussion was sequenced for a study of blood T cell repertoires in COVID-19. Overall study context: Sample material is recorded as cDNA or gDNA derived from T cells, B-cell-depleted T cells, or PBMCs.

The method was immunoSEQ multiplex PCR; TCRdb's version includes in-frame clones alone and lacks a portion of them. The data hold about 210,000 clones, with approximately 82% observed a single time. In germline, CDR1 is LNHDA, CDR2 SQIVND (reference sequence). The CDR3 covers 12 residues. Unmatched junction bases numbered 4, after V lost 7 bases and J lost 7 bases. This sequence originates from a woman aged 45-60 years with acute or convalescent COVID-19. The J gene is TRBJ1-2, the V gene TRBV19; TRBD1 matches 9 bases. The sequencing input was peripheral blood. CDR3 sequence reads: CASIGQGSGYTF. For the CDR3, the DNA is TGTGCCAGTATAGGACAGGGGTCTGGCTACACCTTC. The complete variable domain, with remaining parts taken from reference TRBV19 and TRBJ1-2, reads DGGITQSPKYLFRKEGQNVTLSCEQNLNHDAMYWYRQDPGQGLRLIYYSQIVNDFQKGDIAEGYSVSREKKESFPLTVTSAQKNPTAFYLCASIGQGSGYTFGSGTRLTVV.